Following are 29 T cell receptor beta chains from one sample sequenced in a study of CD4 and CD8 cells across lung adenocarcinoma regions. From the PCR reads, TCRdb called clonotypes with MiXCR, one entry per CDR3 protein. The data contain around 5,200 distinct CDR3 sequences, 45% to 50% of them singletons. Sequencing was performed on CD4+ T cells from the margin of a lung tumor. The receptors originated from a male donor with lung adenocarcinoma. The CD4 and CD8 labels of this study may be unreliable.

With respect to this clonotype: The junction departs from germline at one end; a sequencing error may be responsible. This chain joins TRBV27 and TRBJ2-3; D possibly matches TRBD1 or TRBD2 (5 bases each). The CDR3 covers 15 residues. Germline loops: CDR1 MNHEY, CDR2 SMNVEV (reference sequence). This CDR3 reads CARGTGFRYTDTQYF. DNA of the CDR3: TGTGCCAGGGGGACGGGATTTCGATACACAGATACCCAGTATTTT.

This rearrangement joins TRBV3-1 to TRBJ2-4; D remains unclear. CDR1 is LGHDT and CDR2 is YNNKEL in the germline V gene (reference sequence). CDR3 length equals 15 residues. V was clipped by 2 bases and J by 0 bases, with 8 bases between them. The CDR3 coding sequence is TGTGCCAGCAGCCAAAGTTTTGTAGCCAAAAACATTCAGTACTTC. Translated: CASSQSFVAKNIQYF.

This clonotype has just a few counts. The chain joins TRBV6-1 to TRBJ1-1; 7 nucleotides align to TRBD1. There are 16 residues in the CDR3. With 0 bases clipped from V and 4 bases from J, the junction kept 8 bases outside the gene matches. CDR1 is MNHNS, CDR2 SASEGT, per germline. In DNA form, the CDR3 reads TGTGCCAGCAGTGAAGCGCTTAGGGCAGGGGGCACTGAAGCTTTCTTT. Translation: CASSEALRAGGTEAFF.

The CDR3 is CAISVPDSGYTF. Here the CDR3 DNA reads TGTGCCATCAGTGTCCCAGATTCTGGCTACACCTTC. The V gene is TRBV10-3, the J gene TRBJ1-2; no reliable D call. The CDR3 has 12 residues. Per germline, CDR1 ENHRY and CDR2 SYGVKD. V was trimmed by 4 bases and J by 7 bases, leaving 10 bases between them.

This clonotype was detected a few times. The chain is built from TRBV6-5 and TRBJ2-7; perhaps TRBD1 as D (6 bases). The germline V gene encodes CDR1 MNHEY and CDR2 SVGAGI. Trimming pared 2 bases from V and 4 bases from J, leaving 9 bases between. The CDR3 is made up of 13 amino acids. CDR3 nucleotide sequence: TGTGCCAGCAGTTACAACAGGGATTACGAGCAGTACTTC. Translated: CASSYNRDYEQYF.

Relative to its sample, this clonotype is medium-sized. The chain carries TRBV6-1 and TRBJ1-1, with no clear D. From germline, CDR1 is MNHNS and CDR2 SASEGT. The CDR3 is made up of 12 amino acids. V gave up 6 bases and J gave up 1 base, with 6 bases separating them. The CDR3 spells CASSRRNTEAFF. In DNA form, the CDR3 reads TGTGCCAGCAGCCGCAGGAACACTGAAGCTTTCTTT.

A remark on this clonotype: Just one base apart from a much larger clone, this may be a read error. The V and J genes are TRBV6-1 and TRBJ2-1; no firm D call. The CDR3 length is 13 residues. The germline CDR1 and CDR2 sequences are MNHNS and SASEGT. V gave up 6 bases and J gave up 10 bases, with 16 bases separating them. The CDR3 region is CASRKGSSREQFF. The DNA of the CDR3 is TGTGCCAGCAGAAAGGGTTCTTCCCGGGAGCAGTTCTTC.

Note on this clonotype: At one end, the junction sequence differs from germline, possibly due to a read error. The chain employs TRBV6-1 and TRBJ2-3, with D unresolved. Germline V lookup: CDR1 MNHNS, CDR2 SASEGT. The CDR3 is 13 amino acids. The CDR3 nucleotides read TGTGCCAGCCAGGCTGTGACCAGCGATACGCAGTATTTC. This encodes CASQAVTSDTQYF.

Notes on this clonotype: The germline gene is not matched at one end of the junction; a read error may be the cause. CDR3: CARSRELGGRYPDTQYF. The CDR3 nucleotides read TGTGCCAGGAGTAGAGAGCTCGGGGGCCGTTACCCAGATACGCAGTACTTT. The gene calls are TRBV6-1 and TRBJ2-3; D assignment may be TRBD1 or TRBD2 (6 bases each). This CDR3 is 17 amino acids long. Germline CDR1 and CDR2: MNHNS and SASEGT.

Notes on this clonotype: At one of its ends the junction is not consistent with the germline gene, which may arise from a read error. This chain links TRBV6-1 with TRBJ2-1; weak D call: TRBD2 (7 bases). The length of the CDR3 is 16 residues. Germline CDR1 MNHNS, CDR2 SASEGT. The CDR3 here is CASSSGTTRGGDAQFF. CDR3 coding DNA: TGTGCCAGCAGCTCCGGGACCACGAGGGGGGGGGATGCGCAGTTTTTC.

The chain links TRBV6-1 to TRBJ2-1; a possible D gene is TRBD1 (5 bases). The J call may be mistaken, given a closer DNA end match to TRBJ2-7. Germline assignment: CDR1 MNHNS and CDR2 SASEGT. The CDR3 has 14 residues. DNA for the CDR3: TGTGCCAGCAGGACGACGACAGCTTCTTACGAGCAGTACTTC. Its translation: CASRTTTASYEQYF.

The CDR3, as DNA: TGCGCCAGCAGTGATGAGAAGAACACTGAAGCTTTCTTT. It codes for CASSDEKNTEAFF. The rearrangement joins TRBV10-1 to TRBJ1-1; D remains unclear. The CDR3 contains 13 residues. Trimming pared 3 bases from V and 1 base from J, leaving 6 bases between. CDR1 and CDR2 from the germline V gene are WNHNN and SYGVQD (reference sequence).

As concerns this clonotype: The junction does not match germline at one end; this may be a read error. This chain links TRBV27 with TRBJ2-3, with D hard to call. The CDR3 extends over 16 amino acids. Germline V gives CDR1 MNHEY, CDR2 SMNVEV (reference sequence). The CDR3 loop is CASRVSGVGRPDTQYF. CDR3 in DNA: TGTGCCAGCAGGGTATCCGGCGTCGGCCGCCCAGATACCCAGTATTTT.

The CDR3 nucleotides read TGTGCCAGCAGTTACCCGCGGGGACAGGGGGGAAACACCATATATTTT. Protein: CASSYPRGQGGNTIYF. The chain couples TRBV6-5 to TRBJ1-3, with TRBD1 matching over 10 bases. There are 16 residues in the CDR3. With V trimmed by 2 bases and J by 4 bases, 5 bases remained unmatched. The germline V gene encodes CDR1 MNHEY and CDR2 SVGAGI.

This rearrangement joins TRBV6-5 to TRBJ2-5; 9 nucleotides line up with TRBD1. The CDR3 contains 14 residues. J gave up 2 bases and V 4 bases, and 2 bases lay outside the gene matches. Germline-derived CDR1 and CDR2 are MNHEY and SVGAGI. CDR3 region: CASSSGTGQETQYF. The CDR3 DNA is TGTGCCAGCAGTTCCGGGACAGGGCAAGAGACCCAGTACTTC.

The gene calls are TRBV11-1 and TRBJ2-1; a possible D gene is TRBD2 (5 bases). Near its end, the DNA agrees better with TRBJ2-7, so the J call may be wrong. Germline V gene data show CDR1 as SGHAT and CDR2 as FQDESV (reference sequence). The CDR3 is 15 amino acids. Here the CDR3 reads CASSLSGTFYNEQYF. The CDR3 DNA is TGTGCCAGCAGTCTAAGCGGAACATTCTACAATGAGCAGTACTTC.

This chain links TRBV20-1 with TRBJ2-1; 14 bases line up with TRBD2. Germline lookup yields CDR1 DFQATT and CDR2 SNEGSKA (reference sequence). V shed 6 bases, J shed 7 bases, and the junction held 8 bases outside the gene matches. CDR3 length: 15 amino acids. CDR3 in amino acids: CSADSGTSGSNEQFF. The CDR3 coding sequence is TGCAGTGCCGACTCCGGGACTAGCGGGAGTAATGAGCAGTTCTTC.

This chain links TRBV27 with TRBJ2-4; 7 nucleotides agree with TRBD1. Germline V gene lookup returns CDR1 MNHEY and CDR2 SMNVEV (reference sequence). V was pared by 6 bases and J by 0 bases, with 8 bases of the junction left unmatched. The CDR3 has 16 amino acids. CDR3 loop: CASRSKGQLAKNIQYF. The CDR3 nucleotides read TGTGCCAGCAGGTCAAAGGGACAGCTAGCCAAAAACATTCAGTACTTC.

This clonotype is medium-sized. This rearrangement joins TRBV12-3 or TRBV12-4 to TRBJ2-1; 12 bases are a match to TRBD2. V gave up 3 bases and J gave up 7 bases; unmatched junction bases: 4. The CDR3 extends over 15 amino acids. DNA for the CDR3: TGTGCCAGCAGTTTCCGGCTAGCGGGAGGGAATGAGCAGTTCTTC. Encoded protein: CASSFRLAGGNEQFF.

Note on this clonotype: The junction does not match germline at one end; this may be a read error. The chain combines TRBV10-1 with TRBJ2-2; D is undetermined. The CDR3 is 15 residues long. Per the germline V gene, CDR1 is WNHNN and CDR2 is SYGVQD (reference sequence). The CDR3 sequence is CARRLQSVSTDELFF. The CDR3 DNA reads TGTGCCCGCAGACTCCAGTCCGTGAGCACAGATGAGCTGTTTTTT.

In this sample, this clonotype is medium-sized. The V gene is TRBV6-1, the J gene TRBJ2-2, with 7 bases lining up with TRBD1. Germline V gene lookup returns CDR1 MNHNS and CDR2 SASEGT. The junction had 6 bases not matched to a gene; V was cut back by 7 bases and J by 4 bases. This CDR3 comprises 14 residues. In DNA form, the CDR3 reads TGTGCCAGCATCTTCAGGGGGTCCACCGGGGAGCTGTTTTTT. This translates into CASIFRGSTGELFF.

This clonotype was recorded a few times. This chain's CDR3 is CASREGRTGELFF. DNA for the CDR3: TGTGCCAGTAGGGAAGGACGCACCGGGGAGCTGTTTTTT. V gene TRBV27 combines with J gene TRBJ2-2; D unresolved. V dropped 9 bases and J dropped 4 bases, with 12 bases sitting between them. Germline values: CDR1 MNHEY, CDR2 SMNVEV (reference sequence). The CDR3 covers 13 residues.

Points on this clonotype: The junction does not match germline at one end; this may be a read error. This chain links TRBV27 with TRBJ2-3; 7 bases agree with TRBD2. There are 17 residues in the CDR3. CDR1 is MNHEY, CDR2 SMNVEV, per germline (reference sequence). DNA of the CDR3: TGTGCCAACAGTCCTGGCCGACTAGCTTCAGGGAAAGATACGCAGTATTTC. Translating it yields CANSPGRLASGKDTQYF.

Concerning this clonotype: An end of the junction differs from the germline gene, which may be a read error. The rearrangement uses TRBV27 and TRBJ2-3; D perhaps matches TRBD2 (6 bases). Looked up from germline, CDR1 is MNHEY and CDR2 is SMNVEV (reference sequence). This CDR3 has 15 amino acids. CDR3 DNA: TGTTCCAGGAGGCCGGGGGTTCAATACCAAGATACCCAGTATTTT. This translates into CSRRPGVQYQDTQYF.

V gene TRBV24-1 combines with J gene TRBJ2-1, with 10 bases matching TRBD2. Looked up from germline, CDR1 is KGHDR and CDR2 is SFDVKD. The CDR3 has 16 residues. The V gene end was trimmed by 3 bases and the J gene end by 9 bases; junction bases not matched to a gene: 10. The CDR3 DNA follows: TGTGCCACCAGTGATCCTCTAGCGGGAGATTTACGTGAGCAGTTCTTC. Translating it yields CATSDPLAGDLREQFF.

V gene TRBV11-3 combines with J gene TRBJ2-1, with 11 bases fitting TRBD1. The germline V gene encodes CDR1 SGHNT and CDR2 YENEEA. The ends lost 3 bases at V and 7 bases at J; junction bases unmatched: 2. The CDR3 consists of 14 residues. The CDR3 nucleotides are TGTGCCAGCAGCTTTGGGACAGGGGGGAATGAGCAGTTCTTC. Its protein product is CASSFGTGGNEQFF.

For this clonotype: A read error may account for a junction end that differs from germline. V and J are TRBV10-3 and TRBJ2-5, with D unclear. The J call is uncertain, as TRBJ2-7 better fits the DNA end. Germline CDR1 is ENHRY and CDR2 is SYGVKD. The CDR3 has 12 residues. The CDR3 DNA reads TGTGCCAGCAGTGAGTCGGGCCACGAGCAGTACTTC. It codes for CASSESGHEQYF.

By share, this clonotype counts as medium-sized. The V call is TRBV6-1, the J call TRBJ2-3; possibly TRBD1 for D (5 bases). The CDR3 sequence is 15 residues long. Trimming shortened V by 0 bases and J by 3 bases, and 10 bases separated the two germline ends. Looked up from germline, CDR1 is MNHNS and CDR2 is SASEGT. CDR3 sequence: CASSEAGRETDTQYF. Written as DNA, the CDR3 is TGTGCCAGCAGTGAAGCGGGCAGGGAAACAGATACGCAGTATTTT.

This sequence joins TRBV10-2 and TRBJ1-2, with TRBD1 as a possible D gene (5 bases). In germline, CDR1 is WSHSY, CDR2 SAAADI. V gave up 2 bases and J gave up 3 bases, with 7 bases separating them. The CDR3 has 13 amino acids. The CDR3 DNA reads as TGCGCCAGCAGTGAGGGCAGGGACTATGGCTACACCTTC. Translated, it gives CASSEGRDYGYTF.